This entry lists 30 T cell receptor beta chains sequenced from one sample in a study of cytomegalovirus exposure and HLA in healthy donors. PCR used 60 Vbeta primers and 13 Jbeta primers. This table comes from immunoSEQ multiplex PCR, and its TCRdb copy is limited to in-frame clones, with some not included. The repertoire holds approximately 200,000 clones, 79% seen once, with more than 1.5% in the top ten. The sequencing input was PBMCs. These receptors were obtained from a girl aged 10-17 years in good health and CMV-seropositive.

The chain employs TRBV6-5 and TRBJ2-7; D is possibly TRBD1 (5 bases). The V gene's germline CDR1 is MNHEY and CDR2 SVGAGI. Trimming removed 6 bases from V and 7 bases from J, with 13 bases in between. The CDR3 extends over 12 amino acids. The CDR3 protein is CASSRPGREQYF. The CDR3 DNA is TGTGCCAGCAGCCGACCAGGGCGGGAGCAGTACTTC.

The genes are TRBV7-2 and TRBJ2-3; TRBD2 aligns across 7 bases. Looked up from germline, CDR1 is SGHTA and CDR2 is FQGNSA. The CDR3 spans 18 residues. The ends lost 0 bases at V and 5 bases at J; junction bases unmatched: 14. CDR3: CASSLAFDGGGYRDTQYF. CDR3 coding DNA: TGTGCCAGCAGCTTAGCATTCGATGGCGGGGGTTATAGAGATACGCAGTATTTT.

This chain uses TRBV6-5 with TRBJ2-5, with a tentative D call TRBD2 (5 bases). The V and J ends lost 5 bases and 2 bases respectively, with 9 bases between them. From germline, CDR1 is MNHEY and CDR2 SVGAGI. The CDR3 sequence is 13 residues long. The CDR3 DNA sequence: TGTGCCAGCAGTAGGACTGTTCAAGAGACCCAGTACTTC. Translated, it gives CASSRTVQETQYF.

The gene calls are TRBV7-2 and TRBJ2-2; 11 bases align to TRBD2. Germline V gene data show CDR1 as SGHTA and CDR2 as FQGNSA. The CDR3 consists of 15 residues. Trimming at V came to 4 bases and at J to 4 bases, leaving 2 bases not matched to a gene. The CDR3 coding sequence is TGTGCCAGCAGCTCTAGCGGGGGGTTCACCGGGGAGCTGTTTTTT. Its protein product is CASSSSGGFTGELFF.

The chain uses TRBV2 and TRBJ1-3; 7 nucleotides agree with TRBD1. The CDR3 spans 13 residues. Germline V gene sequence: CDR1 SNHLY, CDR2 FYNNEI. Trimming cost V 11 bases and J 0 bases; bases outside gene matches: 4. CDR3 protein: CAYRGFSGNTIYF. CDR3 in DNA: TGTGCCTACAGGGGCTTCTCTGGAAACACCATATATTTT.

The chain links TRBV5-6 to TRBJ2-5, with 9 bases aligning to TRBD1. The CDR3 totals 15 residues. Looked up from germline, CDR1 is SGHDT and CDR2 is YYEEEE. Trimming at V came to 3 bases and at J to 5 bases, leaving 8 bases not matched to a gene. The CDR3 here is CASSSGQGPGETQYF. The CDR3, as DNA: TGTGCCAGCAGCTCGGGACAGGGCCCGGGGGAGACCCAGTACTTC.

CDR3 bases: TGTGCCAGTAGTATGATCGGGACAGCCGGGGAGCTGTTTTTT. Amino acids: CASSMIGTAGELFF. V is TRBV19 and J is TRBJ2-2; 7 nucleotides line up with TRBD1. The V gene's germline CDR1 is LNHDA and CDR2 SQIVND (reference sequence). With V trimmed by 3 bases and J by 6 bases, 4 bases remained unmatched. CDR3 length equals 14 residues. The full variable domain, rest sourced from reference TRBV19 and TRBJ2-2, is DGGITQSPKYLFRKEGQNVTLSCEQNLNHDAMYWYRQDPGQGLRLIYYSQIVNDFQKGDIAEGYSVSREKKESFPLTVTSAQKNPTAFYLCASSMIGTAGELFFGEGSRLTVL.

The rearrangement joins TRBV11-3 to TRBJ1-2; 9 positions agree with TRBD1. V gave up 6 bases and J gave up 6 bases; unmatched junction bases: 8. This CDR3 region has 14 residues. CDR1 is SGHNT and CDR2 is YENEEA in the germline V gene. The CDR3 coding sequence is TGTGCCAGCAGAGGTCCGGGACAGGGAGATGGCTACACCTTC. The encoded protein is CASRGPGQGDGYTF.

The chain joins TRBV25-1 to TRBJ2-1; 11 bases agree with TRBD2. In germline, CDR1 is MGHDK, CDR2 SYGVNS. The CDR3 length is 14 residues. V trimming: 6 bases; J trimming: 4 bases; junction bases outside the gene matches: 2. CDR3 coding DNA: TGTGCCAGCAGATCTAGCGGGGGGTACAATGAGCAGTTCTTC. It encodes CASRSSGGYNEQFF.

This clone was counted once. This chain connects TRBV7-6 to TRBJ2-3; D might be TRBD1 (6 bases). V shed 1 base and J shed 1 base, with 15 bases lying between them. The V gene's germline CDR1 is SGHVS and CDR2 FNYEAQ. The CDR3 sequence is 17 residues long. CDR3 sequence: CASSLGASTGRTDTQYF. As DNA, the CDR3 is TGTGCCAGCAGCTTAGGGGCCTCTACAGGGCGCACAGATACGCAGTATTTT. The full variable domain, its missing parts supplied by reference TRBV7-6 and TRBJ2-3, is GAGVSQSPRYKVTKRGQDVALRCDPISGHVSLYWYRQALGQGPEFLTYFNYEAQQDKSGLPNDRFSAERPEGSISTLTIQRTEQRDSAMYRCASSLGASTGRTDTQYFGPGTRLTVL.

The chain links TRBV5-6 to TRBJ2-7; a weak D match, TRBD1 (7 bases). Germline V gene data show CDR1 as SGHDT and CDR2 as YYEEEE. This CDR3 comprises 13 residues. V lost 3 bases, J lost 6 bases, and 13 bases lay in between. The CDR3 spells CASSYDREAEQYF. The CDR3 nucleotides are TGTGCCAGCAGCTACGACAGGGAGGCCGAGCAGTACTTC.

CDR3 sequence: CATSTFPGQGQPGNTIYF. CDR3 bases: TGTGCCACCAGCACTTTCCCGGGACAGGGACAACCAGGAAACACCATATATTTT. The rearrangement uses TRBV15 and TRBJ1-3, with TRBD1 matching 9 bases. The J segment lost 4 bases and the V segment lost 4 bases, leaving 14 bases of the junction unmatched. The CDR3 runs 18 residues. Germline lookup yields CDR1 LNHNV and CDR2 YYDKDF (reference sequence).

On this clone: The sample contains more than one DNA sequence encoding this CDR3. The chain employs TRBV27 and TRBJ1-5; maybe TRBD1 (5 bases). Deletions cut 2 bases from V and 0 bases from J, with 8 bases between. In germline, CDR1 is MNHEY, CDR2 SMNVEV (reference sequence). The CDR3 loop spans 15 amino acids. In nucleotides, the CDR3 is TGTGCCAGCAGTTTAGGGCAGGGTAGCAATCAGCCCCAGCATTTT. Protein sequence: CASSLGQGSNQPQHF.

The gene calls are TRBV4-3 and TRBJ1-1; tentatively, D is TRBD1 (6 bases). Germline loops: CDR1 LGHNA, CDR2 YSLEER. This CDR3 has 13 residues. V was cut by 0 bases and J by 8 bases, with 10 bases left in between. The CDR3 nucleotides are TGCGCCAGCAGCCAAGAGAGAGGACAGGAAGCTTTCTTT. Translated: CASSQERGQEAFF.

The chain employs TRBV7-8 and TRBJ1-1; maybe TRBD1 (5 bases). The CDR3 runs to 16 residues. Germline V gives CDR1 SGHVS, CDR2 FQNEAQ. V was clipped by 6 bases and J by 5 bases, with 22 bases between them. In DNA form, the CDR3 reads TGTGCCAGCAGTCGTCCCCCCCGGGGGGAACGGACTGAAGCTTTCTTT. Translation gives CASSRPPRGERTEAFF.

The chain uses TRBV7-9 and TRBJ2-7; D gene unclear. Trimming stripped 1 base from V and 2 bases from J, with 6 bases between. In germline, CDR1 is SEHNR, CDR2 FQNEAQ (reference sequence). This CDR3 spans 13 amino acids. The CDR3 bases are TGTGCCAGCAGCTTAGGGTCAGCCTACGAGCAGTACTTC. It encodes CASSLGSAYEQYF.

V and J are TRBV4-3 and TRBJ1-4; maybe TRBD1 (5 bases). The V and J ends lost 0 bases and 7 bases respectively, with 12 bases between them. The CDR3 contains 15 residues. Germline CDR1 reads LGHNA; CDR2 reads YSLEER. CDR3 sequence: CASSQESGGLEKLFF. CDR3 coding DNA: TGCGCCAGCAGCCAAGAGTCGGGGGGACTTGAAAAACTGTTTTTT.

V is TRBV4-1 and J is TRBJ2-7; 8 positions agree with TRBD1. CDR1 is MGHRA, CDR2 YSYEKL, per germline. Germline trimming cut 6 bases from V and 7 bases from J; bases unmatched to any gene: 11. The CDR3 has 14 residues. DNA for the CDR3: TGCGCCAGCAGTCCAACCCCAGGGGGCGAAGAGCAGTACTTC. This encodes CASSPTPGGEEQYF.

The CDR3 sequence: CASSLGGDWSSGNTIYF. DNA for the CDR3: TGCGCCAGCAGCTTGGGAGGGGACTGGAGCTCTGGAAACACCATATATTTT. V and J are TRBV5-1 and TRBJ1-3; the D gene is possibly TRBD1 (5 bases). Looked up from germline, CDR1 is SGHRS and CDR2 is YFSETQ. V lost 0 bases to trimming and J lost 0 bases, with 13 bases between them. This CDR3 has 17 residues.

The CDR3 spells CASSQGTGVPPNYGYTF. The CDR3 nucleotides are TGCGCCAGCAGCCAGGGGACAGGGGTCCCCCCTAACTATGGCTACACCTTC. The chain links TRBV4-3 to TRBJ1-2; 10 nucleotides align to TRBD1. CDR3 length: 17 residues. Looked up from germline, CDR1 is LGHNA and CDR2 is YSLEER. The V and J ends lost 3 bases and 0 bases, in that order; junction bases with no gene match: 7.

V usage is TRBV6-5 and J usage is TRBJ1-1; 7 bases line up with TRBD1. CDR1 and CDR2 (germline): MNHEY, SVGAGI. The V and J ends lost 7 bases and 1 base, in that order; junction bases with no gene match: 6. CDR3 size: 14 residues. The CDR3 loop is CASKPGQWNTEAFF. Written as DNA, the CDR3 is TGTGCCAGCAAACCGGGACAGTGGAACACTGAAGCTTTCTTT.

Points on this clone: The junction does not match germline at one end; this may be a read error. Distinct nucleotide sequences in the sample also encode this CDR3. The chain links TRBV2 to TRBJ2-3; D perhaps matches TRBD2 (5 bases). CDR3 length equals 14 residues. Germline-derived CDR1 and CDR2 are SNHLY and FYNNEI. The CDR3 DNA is TGTGCTAGCAGGAGCTCCGAGGGAGCAGATACGCAGTATTTT. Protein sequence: CASRSSEGADTQYF.

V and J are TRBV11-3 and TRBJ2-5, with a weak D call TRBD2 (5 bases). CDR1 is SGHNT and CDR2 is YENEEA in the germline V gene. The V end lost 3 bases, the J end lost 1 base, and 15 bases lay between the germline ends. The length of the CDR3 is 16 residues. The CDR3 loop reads CASSFRQDSLQETQYF. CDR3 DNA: TGTGCCAGCAGCTTTAGGCAGGACTCCCTCCAAGAGACCCAGTACTTC.

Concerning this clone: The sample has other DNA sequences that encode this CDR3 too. CDR3 in amino acids: CASSVGGGGAYEQYF. CDR3 coding DNA: TGTGCCAGCAGCGTAGGGGGTGGGGGGGCCTACGAGCAGTACTTC. The rearrangement links TRBV9 to TRBJ2-7; TRBD2 aligns across 7 bases. Germline V gene data show CDR1 as SGDLS and CDR2 as YYNGEE. The CDR3 totals 15 residues. Trimming removed 0 bases from V and 2 bases from J; junction bases left unmatched: 5. Based on the CDR3 plus reference TRBV9 and TRBJ2-7, the full variable domain is DSGVTQTPKHLITATGQRVTLRCSPRSGDLSVYWYQQSLDQGLQFLIQYYNGEERAKGNILERFSAQQFPDLHSELNLSSLELGDSALYFCASSVGGGGAYEQYFGPGTRLTVT.

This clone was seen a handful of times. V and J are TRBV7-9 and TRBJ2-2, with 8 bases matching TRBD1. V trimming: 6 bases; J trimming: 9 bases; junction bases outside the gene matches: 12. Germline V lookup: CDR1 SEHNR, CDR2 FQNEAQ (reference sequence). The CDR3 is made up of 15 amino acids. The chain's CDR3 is CASRPSGQGVWELFF. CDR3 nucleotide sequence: TGTGCCAGCAGACCAAGTGGACAGGGTGTATGGGAGCTGTTTTTT. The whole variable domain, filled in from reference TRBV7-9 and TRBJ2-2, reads DTGVSQNPRHKITKRGQNVTFRCDPISEHNRLYWYRQTLGQGPEFLTYFQNEAQLEKSRLLSDRFSAERPKGSFSTLEIQRTEQGDSAMYLCASRPSGQGVWELFFGEGSRLTVL.

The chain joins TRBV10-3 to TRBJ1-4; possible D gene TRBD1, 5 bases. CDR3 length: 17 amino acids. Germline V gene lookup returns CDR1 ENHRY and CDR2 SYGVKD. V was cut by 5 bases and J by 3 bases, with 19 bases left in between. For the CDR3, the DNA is TGTGCCATCAGTCCATTCGGTGGAGGGACGGCTAATGAAAAACTGTTTTTT. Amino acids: CAISPFGGGTANEKLFF.

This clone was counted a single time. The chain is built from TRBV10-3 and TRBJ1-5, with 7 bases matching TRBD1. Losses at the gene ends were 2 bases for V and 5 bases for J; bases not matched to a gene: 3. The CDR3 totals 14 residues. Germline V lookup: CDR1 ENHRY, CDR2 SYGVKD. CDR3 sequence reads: CAISEDRADQPQHF. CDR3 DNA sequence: TGTGCCATCAGTGAGGACAGGGCGGATCAGCCCCAGCATTTT.

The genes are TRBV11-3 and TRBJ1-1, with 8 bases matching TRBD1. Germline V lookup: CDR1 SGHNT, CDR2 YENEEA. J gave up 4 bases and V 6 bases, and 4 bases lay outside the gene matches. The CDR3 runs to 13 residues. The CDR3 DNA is TGTGCCAGCAGTCAGGGGGCTCCCACTGAAGCTTTCTTT. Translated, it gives CASSQGAPTEAFF.

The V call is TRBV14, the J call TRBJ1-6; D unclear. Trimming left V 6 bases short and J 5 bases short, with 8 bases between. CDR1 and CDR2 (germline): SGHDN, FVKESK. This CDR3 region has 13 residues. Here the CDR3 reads CASRGGNNSPLHF. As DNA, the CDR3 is TGTGCCAGCAGAGGAGGAAATAATTCACCCCTCCACTTT.

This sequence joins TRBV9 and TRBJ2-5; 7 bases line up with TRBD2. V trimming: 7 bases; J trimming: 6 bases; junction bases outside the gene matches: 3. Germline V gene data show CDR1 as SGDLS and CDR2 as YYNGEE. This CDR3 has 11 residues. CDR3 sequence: CASGGDQTQYF. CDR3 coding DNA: TGTGCCAGCGGGGGGGACCAGACCCAGTACTTC.